A single sample gave rise to the 21 T cell receptor beta chains below, sequenced in a study of T cells in Graves' hyperthyroidism and ophthalmopathy. From RNA transcripts, TCR beta CDR3 regions were amplified. HTBI primers drove first-round RT-PCR of the TCR CDR3. TCRdb passed the multiplex PCR reads through MiXCR, listing each CDR3 protein once. The table lists approximately 520,000 distinct CDR3 sequences, less than 25% of them singletons, with around 10% in the top ten. The sequenced sample consisted of blood. All receptors derive from a woman in her 30s with Graves' ophthalmopathy.

This clonotype was seen at least ten times. The rearrangement links TRBV28 to TRBJ2-7; 10 nucleotides match TRBD1. This CDR3 is 14 amino acids long. CDR1 is MDHEN, CDR2 SYDVKM, per germline. Trimming took 5 bases from V and 5 from J; bases not matched to a gene: 6. CDR3 sequence: CASSGSGTGDEQYF. For the CDR3, the DNA is TGTGCCAGCAGTGGCTCCGGGACAGGGGACGAGCAGTACTTC.

This clonotype has ten or more counts. The V and J genes are TRBV19 and TRBJ2-2, with D tentatively TRBD1 (5 bases). The germline CDR1 and CDR2 sequences are LNHDA and SQIVND (reference sequence). The CDR3 is 14 residues long. The V end was cut by 3 bases, the J end by 3 bases, with 8 bases between. The CDR3 spells CASSIQGHTGELFF. The CDR3 nucleotides are TGTGCCAGTAGTATCCAGGGTCACACCGGGGAGCTGTTTTTT.

This clonotype appeared a few times. This chain uses TRBV6-5 with TRBJ2-5; possibly TRBD1 for D (6 bases). CDR1 MNHEY and CDR2 SVGAGI come from the germline V gene. The ends were cut back, 2 bases at V and 4 bases at J, with 11 bases in the middle. CDR3 length equals 14 residues. CDR3 in amino acids: CASSYAGARETQYF. The CDR3 coding sequence is TGTGCCAGCAGTTACGCAGGGGCGCGAGAGACCCAGTACTTC.

This clonotype was counted ten times or more. The chain employs TRBV6-1 and TRBJ2-4, with 9 bases that match TRBD2. Germline CDR1 is MNHNS and CDR2 is SASEGT. With 1 base clipped from V and 3 bases from J, the junction kept 16 bases outside the gene matches. This CDR3 has 20 amino acids. The chain's CDR3 is CASSEDWGGAGGPGKNIQYF. As DNA, the CDR3 is TGTGCCAGCAGTGAAGATTGGGGTGGCGCGGGGGGGCCGGGCAAAAACATTCAGTACTTC.

This clonotype has a handful of counts. The rearrangement uses TRBV6-5 and TRBJ1-2; D may be TRBD1 (6 bases). The germline V and J ends were trimmed by 3 bases and 7 bases, with 12 bases remaining between them. The CDR3 contains 13 residues. CDR1 and CDR2 (germline): MNHEY, SVGAGI. The CDR3 DNA sequence: TGTGCCAGCAGTTATTACAGGGCGAGTGGCTACACCTTC. It specifies CASSYYRASGYTF.

This clonotype was counted a few times. The chain combines TRBV4-1 with TRBJ2-7; 12 nucleotides agree with TRBD2. The CDR3 contains 16 residues. V dropped 3 bases and J dropped 0; count of bases not matched to a gene: 3. Germline V gene lookup returns CDR1 MGHRA and CDR2 YSYEKL. The CDR3 spells CASSQGLAGLSYEQYF. In DNA, the CDR3 is TGCGCCAGCAGCCAGGGACTAGCGGGCCTCTCCTACGAGCAGTACTTC.

This clonotype was detected ten times or more. This chain connects TRBV6-2 or TRBV6-3 to TRBJ2-7; 12 bases line up with TRBD1. Trimming cost V 6 bases and J 5 bases; bases outside gene matches: 11. The CDR3 consists of 16 residues. The germline V gene has CDR1 MNHEY and CDR2 SVGEGT. The CDR3 sequence: CASSRAGTGGYHEQYF. CDR3 bases: TGTGCCAGCAGCCGAGCCGGGACAGGGGGCTACCACGAGCAGTACTTC.

The rearrangement uses TRBV6-2 or TRBV6-3 and TRBJ2-7; the D gene is possibly TRBD1 (6 bases). Trimming removed 0 bases at V and 6 bases at J, with 12 bases between. There are 14 residues in the CDR3. Germline loops: CDR1 MNHEY, CDR2 SVGEGT. DNA for the CDR3: TGTGCCAGCAGTTACTCGGGACAACGGGGCGAGCAGTACTTC. This codes for CASSYSGQRGEQYF.

This clonotype was observed a handful of times. The V gene is TRBV10-3, the J gene TRBJ1-1; D may be TRBD1 (5 bases). The germline V and J ends were trimmed by 3 bases and 5 bases, with 10 bases remaining between them. CDR3 length equals 13 residues. Germline CDR1 and CDR2: ENHRY and SYGVKD. CDR3 nucleotide sequence: TGTGCCATCAGTGATACTCAGGGAACTGAAGCTTTCTTT. It translates to CAISDTQGTEAFF.

The sample holds many counts of this clonotype. The rearrangement links TRBV28 to TRBJ1-2; D might be TRBD1 (5 bases). Germline-derived CDR1 and CDR2 are MDHEN and SYDVKM. The CDR3 is made up of 16 amino acids. With 3 bases removed from V and 4 bases from J, the gap between germline ends came to 18 bases. The CDR3 nucleotides read TGTGCCAGCAGTTTGACAGTAGGGACTGTCAGCTATGGCTACACCTTC. Translating it yields CASSLTVGTVSYGYTF.

This clonotype was counted many times. This sequence joins TRBV2 and TRBJ1-5, with 9 bases matching TRBD1. The V and J ends lost 6 bases and 3 bases, in that order; junction bases with no gene match: 6. The CDR3 is 15 amino acids. Germline CDR1 and CDR2: SNHLY and FYNNEI. As DNA, the CDR3 is TGTGCCAGCAGGGGCCGGACAGGGGTCAATCAGCCCCAGCATTTT. Protein sequence: CASRGRTGVNQPQHF.

The rearrangement uses TRBV20-1 and TRBJ1-5; TRBD1 might be the D (6 bases). There are 12 residues in the CDR3. Trimming left V 5 bases short and J 7 bases short, with 12 bases between. CDR1 and CDR2 (germline): DFQATT, SNEGSKA (reference sequence). Written as DNA, the CDR3 is TGCAGTGCTGCCGGGGGCTTGCAGCCCCAGCATTTT. Translated, it gives CSAAGGLQPQHF.

The sample holds a few counts of this clonotype. A read error may explain this, as a much larger clone is one base away. The rearrangement links TRBV7-6 to TRBJ2-7, with no clear D. Per germline, CDR1 SGHVS and CDR2 FNYEAQ. This CDR3 comprises 14 residues. The CDR3 region is CASGLNPISYEQYF. The CDR3 DNA reads as TGTGCCAGCGGCTTGAACCCTATCAGCTACGAGCAGTACTTC.

This clonotype was detected a few times. V gene TRBV11-2 combines with J gene TRBJ1-1, with 7 nucleotides matching TRBD1. The CDR3 covers 16 residues. CDR1 is SGHAT and CDR2 is FQNNGV in the germline V gene. With V trimmed by 5 bases and J by 1 base, 10 bases remained unmatched. The DNA for the CDR3 is TGTGCCAGCAGCCGCGACAGGGTTACGGGGAACACTGAAGCTTTCTTT. Translation: CASSRDRVTGNTEAFF.

This chain uses TRBV20-1 with TRBJ2-7; D might be TRBD2 (7 bases). The germline V and J ends were trimmed by 0 bases and 2 bases, with 14 bases remaining between them. The CDR3 spans 15 residues. Germline CDR1 is DFQATT and CDR2 is SNEGSKA (reference sequence). The CDR3 sequence is CSARDVRGLTYEQYF. In nucleotides, the CDR3 is TGCAGTGCTAGAGATGTGCGGGGGCTCACCTACGAGCAGTACTTC.

This clonotype was seen only once. The chain carries TRBV5-1 and TRBJ1-5; 9 bases are shared with TRBD1. Per germline, CDR1 SGHRS and CDR2 YFSETQ. CDR3 size: 18 residues. V lost 0 bases to trimming and J lost 7 bases; unmatched junction nucleotides: 14. The CDR3 DNA sequence: TGCGCCAGCAGCTTGGTGGGACTTCGGACAGGGGACGGACAGCCCCAGCATTTT. As protein: CASSLVGLRTGDGQPQHF.

This clonotype was found many times. The chain is built from TRBV6-1 and TRBJ1-1, with D hard to call. Trimming cost V 4 bases and J 1 base, with 7 bases left between them. This CDR3 has 13 amino acids. Per the germline V gene, CDR1 is MNHNS and CDR2 is SASEGT. The CDR3 protein is CASSGTANTEAFF. The DNA of the CDR3 is TGTGCCAGCAGTGGGACCGCGAACACTGAAGCTTTCTTT.

The chain is built from TRBV6-1 and TRBJ2-5; D is undetermined. Deletions cut 6 bases from V and 1 base from J, with 9 bases between. Per germline, CDR1 MNHNS and CDR2 SASEGT. The CDR3 has 13 residues. CDR3 coding DNA: TGTGCCAGCAGGGATGCCACCCAAGAGACCCAGTACTTC. It codes for CASRDATQETQYF.

This clonotype has a count of ten or more. V and J are TRBV29-1 and TRBJ1-2; 8 positions match TRBD1. V lost 2 bases, J lost 5 bases, and 1 base stayed unmatched. This CDR3 contains 12 residues. Germline V gene lookup returns CDR1 SQVTM and CDR2 ANQGSEA. CDR3 sequence: CSVETGGYGYTF. Written as DNA, the CDR3 is TGCAGCGTTGAAACAGGGGGGTATGGCTACACCTTC.

There are a few counts of this clonotype. The J gene is TRBJ2-2, the V gene TRBV4-2; no clear D. Deletions cut 0 bases from V and 6 bases from J, with 8 bases between. Germline CDR1 LGHNA, CDR2 YNFKEQ. CDR3 size: 14 residues. The CDR3 loop reads CASSQDPSAGELFF. The CDR3 coding sequence is TGTGCCAGCAGCCAAGATCCCAGCGCCGGGGAGCTGTTTTTT.

The J gene is TRBJ2-7, the V gene TRBV19; D unresolved. The germline V gene has CDR1 LNHDA and CDR2 SQIVND (reference sequence). V was cut by 2 bases and J by 4 bases, with 12 bases left in between. The CDR3 is made up of 14 amino acids. CDR3 DNA: TGTGCCAGTAGTATATCCATAACCGAATACGAGCAGTACTTC. As protein: CASSISITEYEQYF. The variable domain in full, completed from reference TRBV19 and TRBJ2-7, reads DGGITQSPKYLFRKEGQNVTLSCEQNLNHDAMYWYRQDPGQGLRLIYYSQIVNDFQKGDIAEGYSVSREKKESFPLTVTSAQKNPTAFYLCASSISITEYEQYFGPGTRLTVT.